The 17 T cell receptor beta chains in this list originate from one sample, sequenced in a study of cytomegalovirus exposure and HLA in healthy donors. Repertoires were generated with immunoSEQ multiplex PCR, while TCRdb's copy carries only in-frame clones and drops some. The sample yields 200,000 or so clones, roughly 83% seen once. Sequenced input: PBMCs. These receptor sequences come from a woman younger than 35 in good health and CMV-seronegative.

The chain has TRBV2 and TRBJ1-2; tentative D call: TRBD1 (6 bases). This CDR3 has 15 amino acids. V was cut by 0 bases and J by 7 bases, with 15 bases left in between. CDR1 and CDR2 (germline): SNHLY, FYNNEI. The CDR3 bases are TGTGCCAGCAGTGAAGCGGGAAGGACAGCGGTTGGCTACACCTTC. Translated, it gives CASSEAGRTAVGYTF.

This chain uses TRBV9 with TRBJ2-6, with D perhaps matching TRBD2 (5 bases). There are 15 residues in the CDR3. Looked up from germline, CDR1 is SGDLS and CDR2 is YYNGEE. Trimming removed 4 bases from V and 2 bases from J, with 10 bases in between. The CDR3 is CASSPDGAGANVLTF. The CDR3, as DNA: TGTGCCAGCAGCCCCGACGGGGCTGGGGCCAACGTCCTGACTTTC.

The CDR3, as DNA: TGTGCCATCGGGACAGGGAGTAACTATGGCTACACCTTC. Protein product: CAIGTGSNYGYTF. The J gene is TRBJ1-2, the V gene TRBV10-3, with TRBD1 matching over 9 bases. Germline assignment: CDR1 ENHRY and CDR2 SYGVKD. There are 13 residues in the CDR3. The junction had 2 bases not matched to a gene; V was cut back by 8 bases and J by 1 base.

CDR3 DNA: TGTGCCAGCAGCTTAGAGTCTGCAGGCTACACCTTC. This gives the protein CASSLESAGYTF. This chain joins TRBV7-9 and TRBJ1-2; D remains unclear. V lost 1 base to trimming and J lost 8 bases, with 8 bases between them. CDR3 length: 12 amino acids. Germline loops: CDR1 SEHNR, CDR2 FQNEAQ (reference sequence).

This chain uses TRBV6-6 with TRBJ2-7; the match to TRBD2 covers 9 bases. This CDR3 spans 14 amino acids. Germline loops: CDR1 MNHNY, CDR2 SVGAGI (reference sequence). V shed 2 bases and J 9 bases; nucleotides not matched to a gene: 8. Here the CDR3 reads CASSYQRGATVQYF. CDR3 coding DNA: TGTGCCAGCAGTTACCAGCGGGGGGCTACAGTGCAGTACTTC.

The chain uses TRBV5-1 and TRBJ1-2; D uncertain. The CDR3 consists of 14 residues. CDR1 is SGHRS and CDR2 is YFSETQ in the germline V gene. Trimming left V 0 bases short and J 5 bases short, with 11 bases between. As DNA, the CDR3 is TGCGCCAGCAGCTTGGATAGCACGGATTATGGCTACACCTTC. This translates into CASSLDSTDYGYTF.

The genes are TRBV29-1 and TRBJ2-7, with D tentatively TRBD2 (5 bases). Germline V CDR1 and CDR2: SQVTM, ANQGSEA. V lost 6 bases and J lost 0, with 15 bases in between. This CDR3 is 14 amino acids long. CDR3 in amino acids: CSVEASRGSYEQYF. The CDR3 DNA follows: TGCAGCGTCGAGGCCTCCCGGGGCTCCTACGAGCAGTACTTC.

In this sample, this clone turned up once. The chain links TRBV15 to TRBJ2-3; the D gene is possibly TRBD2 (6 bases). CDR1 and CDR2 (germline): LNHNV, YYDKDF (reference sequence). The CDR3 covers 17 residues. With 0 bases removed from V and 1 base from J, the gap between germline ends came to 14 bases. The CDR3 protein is CATSRDLGGAGTDTQYF. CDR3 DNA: TGTGCCACCAGCAGAGATCTCGGGGGAGCTGGCACAGATACGCAGTATTTT.

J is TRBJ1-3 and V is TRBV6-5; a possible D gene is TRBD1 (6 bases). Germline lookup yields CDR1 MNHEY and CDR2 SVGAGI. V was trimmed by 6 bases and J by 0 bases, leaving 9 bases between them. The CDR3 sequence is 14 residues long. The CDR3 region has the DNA TGTGCCAGCAGGGACAGCCACTCTGGAAACACCATATATTTT. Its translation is CASRDSHSGNTIYF.

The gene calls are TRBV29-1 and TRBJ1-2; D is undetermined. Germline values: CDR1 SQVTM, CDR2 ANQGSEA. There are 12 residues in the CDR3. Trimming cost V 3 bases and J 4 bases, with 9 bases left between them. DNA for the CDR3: TGCAGCGTTGACCCAGGAACCTATGGCTACACCTTC. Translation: CSVDPGTYGYTF.

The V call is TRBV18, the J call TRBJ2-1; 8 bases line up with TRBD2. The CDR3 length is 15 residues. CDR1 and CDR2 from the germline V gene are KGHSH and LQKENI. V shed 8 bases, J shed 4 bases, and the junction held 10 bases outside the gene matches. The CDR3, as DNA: TGTGCCAGCCTCTCGGGGGGGAGAGTTTACAATGAGCAGTTCTTC. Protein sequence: CASLSGGRVYNEQFF.

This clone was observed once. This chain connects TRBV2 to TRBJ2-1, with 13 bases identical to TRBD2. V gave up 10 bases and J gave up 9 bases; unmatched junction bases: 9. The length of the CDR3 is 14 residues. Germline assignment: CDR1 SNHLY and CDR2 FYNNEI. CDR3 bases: TGTGCCACCCGGTCCGGGACTAGCGGGATTGAGCAGTTCTTC. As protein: CATRSGTSGIEQFF. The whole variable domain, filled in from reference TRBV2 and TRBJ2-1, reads EPEVTQTPSHQVTQMGQEVILRCVPISNHLYFYWYRQILGQKVEFLVSFYNNEISEKSEIFDDQFSVERPDGSNFTLKIRSTKLEDSAMYFCATRSGTSGIEQFFGPGTRLTVL.

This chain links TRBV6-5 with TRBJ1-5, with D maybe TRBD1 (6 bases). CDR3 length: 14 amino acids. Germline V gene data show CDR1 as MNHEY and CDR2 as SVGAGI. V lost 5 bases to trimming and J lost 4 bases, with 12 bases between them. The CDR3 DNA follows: TGTGCCAGCAGTCCCGGGACATGGAATCAGCCCCAGCATTTT. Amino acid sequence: CASSPGTWNQPQHF.

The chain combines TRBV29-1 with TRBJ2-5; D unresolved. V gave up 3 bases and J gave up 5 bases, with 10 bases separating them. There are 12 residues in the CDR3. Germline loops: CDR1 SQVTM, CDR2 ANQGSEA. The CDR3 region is CSVEELEETQYF. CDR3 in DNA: TGCAGCGTTGAGGAGCTGGAGGAGACCCAGTACTTC.

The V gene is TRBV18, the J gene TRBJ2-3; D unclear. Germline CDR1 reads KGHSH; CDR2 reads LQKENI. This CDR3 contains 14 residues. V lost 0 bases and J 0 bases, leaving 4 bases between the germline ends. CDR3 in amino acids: CASSPPASTDTQYF. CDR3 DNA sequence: TGTGCCAGCTCACCACCGGCCAGCACAGATACGCAGTATTTT.

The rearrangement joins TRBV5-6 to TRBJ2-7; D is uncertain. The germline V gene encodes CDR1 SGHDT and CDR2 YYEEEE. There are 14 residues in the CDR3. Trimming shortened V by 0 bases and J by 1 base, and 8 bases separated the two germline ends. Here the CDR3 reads CASSLGWPSYEQYF. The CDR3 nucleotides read TGTGCCAGCAGCTTGGGATGGCCGTCCTACGAGCAGTACTTC.

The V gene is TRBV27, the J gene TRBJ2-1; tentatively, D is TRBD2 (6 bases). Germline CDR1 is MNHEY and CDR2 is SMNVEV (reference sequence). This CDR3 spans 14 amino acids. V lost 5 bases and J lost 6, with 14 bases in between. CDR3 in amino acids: CASSRPEGGNEQFF. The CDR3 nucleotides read TGTGCCAGCAGTCGACCTGAGGGAGGCAATGAGCAGTTCTTC.